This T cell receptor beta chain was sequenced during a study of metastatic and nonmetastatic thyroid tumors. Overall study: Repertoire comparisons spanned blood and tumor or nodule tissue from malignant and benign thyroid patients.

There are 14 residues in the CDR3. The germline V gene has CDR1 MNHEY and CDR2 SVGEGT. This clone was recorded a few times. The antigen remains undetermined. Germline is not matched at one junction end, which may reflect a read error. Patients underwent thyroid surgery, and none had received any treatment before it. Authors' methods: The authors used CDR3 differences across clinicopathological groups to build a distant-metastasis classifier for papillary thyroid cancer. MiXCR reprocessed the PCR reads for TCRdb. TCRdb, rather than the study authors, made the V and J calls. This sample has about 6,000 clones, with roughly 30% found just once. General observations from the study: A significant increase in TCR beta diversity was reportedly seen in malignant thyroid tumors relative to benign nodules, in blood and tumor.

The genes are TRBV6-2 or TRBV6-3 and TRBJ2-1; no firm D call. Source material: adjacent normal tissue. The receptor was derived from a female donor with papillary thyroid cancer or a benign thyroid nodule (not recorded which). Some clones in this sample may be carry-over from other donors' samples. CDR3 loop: CASRRPGPNNKQFF. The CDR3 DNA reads TGTGCCAGCAGGAGACCCGGGCCCAACAATAAGCAGTTCTTC.